Described below is a single T cell receptor beta chain sequence and its context. The data were taken from a study of shared clonotypes between healthy human individuals. The V and J ends lost 4 bases and 2 bases respectively, with 13 bases between them. The germline V gene encodes CDR1 SGHNT and CDR2 YYREEE (reference sequence). The CDR3 runs to 14 residues. The method was immunoSEQ multiplex PCR; TCRdb's version includes in-frame clones alone and lacks a portion of them. The table shows some 660,000 clones, with more than 70% occurring only once. Material for sequencing was memory CD4+ T cells sorted from blood. Documented subset: CD45RA-negative fraction. This TCR was sampled from a woman aged 25 to 39 in good health. The rearrangement uses TRBV5-4 and TRBJ2-7; tentatively, D is TRBD2 (5 bases). CDR3 in amino acids: CASSKERGPYEQYF. CDR3 DNA: TGTGCCAGCAGCAAAGAGCGCGGGCCCTACGAGCAGTACTTC. Using reference TRBV5-4 and TRBJ2-7 for the parts outside the CDR3, the full variable domain is ETGVTQSPTHLIKTRGQQVTLRCSSQSGHNTVSWYQQALGQGPQFIFQYYREEENGRGNFPPRFSGLQFPNYSSELNVNALELDDSALYLCASSKERGPYEQYFGPGTRLTVT.